Described below is a single T cell receptor (beta chain) sequence and its context. No cognate antigen has been identified for it. No quality values exist for individual bases; no much larger clone is one base distant. The data stem from a study of human T cells and chemical hapten exposure (dated by TCRdb to 2020 to 2023). Regarding the complete study: For sensitization, 2% DPC in acetone was applied to a roughly 2 cm by roughly 2 cm area of upper inner arm skin. Throughout the study period of roughly 24 weeks, patients also received therapeutic DPC doses to the scalp every week. Patch testing on the upper back used Finn chambers containing 0.01% DPC, with scoring done after 6 days according to International Contact Dermatitis Research Group standards. Libraries were combined into a pool for sequencing, and differences in TCR yield between samples came mainly from small differences in library volumes within the pool. Blood samples were taken from patients before sensitization (week 0) and at 2, 6 and about 24 weeks after DPC sensitization. Peripheral blood TCR repertoire changes were tracked in vivo in alopecia patients during primary and secondary sensitization to the hapten diphenylcyclopropenone (DPC). Alopecia areata with under or over 50% scalp involvement, alopecia totalis and alopecia universalis were represented in the patient cohort, which was mostly female. About 27 alopecia patients gave blood for TCR sequencing at one to four time points (pre-sensitization, 2, 6 and 24 weeks).

The CDR3 measures 13 amino acids from cysteine to phenylalanine. Only the CDR3 portion is preserved as DNA: 39 bases, with reading frame beginning at the first base. Explained via the paper, the time point label denotes: patch test 2, 6 weeks after DPC sensitization. Explained via the paper, the treatment or condition label denotes: therapeutic diphenylcyclopropenone sensitization with weekly scalp DPC. Blood at each patch-test visit was drawn before the patch test was applied. Eligible patients were aged 18 to 70, diagnosed with alopecia, deemed suitable for DPC therapy, and excluded if pregnant. Total RNA was extracted from unfractionated whole blood that had been collected in Tempus Blood RNA tubes. The library was obtained by RACE. Sequencing was performed on a NextSeq 500. During library preparation, unique molecular identifiers were attached to individual cDNA molecules so that TCRs could be counted in a quantitative, reproducible way. From each blood RNA sample, both TCR alpha and TCR beta chains were sequenced. On the authors' methods: Samples had a median of roughly 91,000 TCRs, with a range from roughly 20,000 to 690,600. The Decombinator software suite was used to annotate V, J and CDR3 in the TCR reads. To make PS versus PT1 abundance plots, every sample was subsampled to the same number of TCRs (28,000). TCRs were defined as expanded if absent before sensitization and observed at least eight times at the 2-week time point. TCRdb reprocessed the public reads (quality trimming at Q25 with fastp, clone calling with MiXCR) and kept in-frame beta chains. When rows share a CDR3 protein, they turn into one entry using the most common DNA and genes. The V and J calls shown here were made by TCRdb, not taken from the authors' results. For this sample there are 90,000 to 110,000 distinct CDR3 sequences; about a tenth appear just once. 2.5% to 3.5% of the sample belongs to the ten largest clones.

What the authors observed across the whole study: No change with DPC sensitization was found in the number of TCRs above 1 in 1000 frequency, and no evidence of global repertoire structure alterations was found. Alopecia, a presumed autoimmune disease, was present in all patients, so the immune response of the patients might differ from that of healthy individuals. Repeated subsampling changed both the strength of the expansion versus patch-test correlation and the threshold at which the correlation became significant. Compared with pre-sensitization or healthy control sets, expanded TCRs formed significantly more large CDR3 similarity clusters, which is consistent with antigen-driven responses. A positive correlation was found between the number of PT1 expanded TCRs and patch test score, with significance reached at thresholds 8, 16 and 32 but not 4.

Sequencing used whole blood, obtained in connection with sensitization to the hapten diphenylcyclopropenone (DPC). The source of this sequence is a woman aged 40 to 50 with alopecia areata. Some clones in this sample may be carry-over from other donors' samples. This sequence uses TRBV1 and TRBJ2-3. TRBV1 is classified as a pseudogene. The sequence in DNA is TGCACCAGCAGCCAAGATGGACCAGATACGCAGTATTTT. It is translated as CTSSQDGPDTQYF.